This entry is about one TCR beta chain. What it binds is not known. These data originate in a study of brain T cells in children with intractable seizures. TCRdb's table, derived via immunoSEQ multiplex PCR, lists solely in-frame clones and lacks some. The sample includes some 62,000 clones, about 96% of them seen just once. General study points: Viral specificity was inferred only from CDR3 similarity; HCMV serostatus was unknown. Clones missing pre-surgery may reflect undersampling of that blood sample.

Only cases whose brain tissue showed the highest T cell transcript signatures were sequenced. At least one anti-epileptic drug was given before surgery. This material consisted of peripheral blood, taken at surgery. The clonotype originates from a boy younger than two with focal cortical dysplasia and intractable seizures.

The CDR3 sequence is CASGLVLSPVLAGSVYTGELFF. CDR3 DNA sequence: TGTGCTAGTGGTTTGGTACTTTCCCCGGTCCTAGCGGGGTCGGTGTACACCGGGGAGCTGTTTTTT. The chain combines TRBV12-5 with TRBJ2-2; 9 positions agree with TRBD2. This CDR3 has 22 amino acids. The trim removed 0 bases at V and 3 bases at J, leaving 20 bases unmatched. Germline V CDR1 and CDR2: LGHNT, FRNRAP.